The present T cell receptor beta chain was sequenced within a study of blood T cells in healthy people across ages. Study-wide results and caveats: Diversity was higher, and naive CD4+ cells more numerous, in long-lived donors than in aged donors.

Researchers isolated at least 6 million PBMCs per sample. This clonotype was seen ten or more times. As yet, its antigen is unknown. V was trimmed by 5 bases and J by 6 bases, leaving 14 bases between them. CDR1 and CDR2 from the germline V gene are SGHTA and FQGNSA. The CDR3 covers 13 residues. A second PCR of 7 to 11 cycles used a sample-barcoded 5' primer and a J-beta primer mix. Every individual sample yielded 2.5 million or more paired-end reads (each containing CDR3). TCRdb independently ran MiXCR on the 5' RACE reads; one entry per CDR3 protein. The table includes about 1.1 million distinct CDR3 sequences, more than 30% detected once.

The source material was blood. This receptor was taken from a man younger than 30 in good health. The gene calls are TRBV7-2 and TRBJ2-7; D unresolved. In DNA form, the CDR3 reads TGTGCCAGCAGCACAGAAGCTACTCCCGAGCAGTACTTC. This encodes CASSTEATPEQYF. The entire variable domain, with the rest obtained from reference TRBV7-2 and TRBJ2-7, is as follows: GAGVSQSPSNKVTEKGKDVELRCDPISGHTALYWYRQSLGQGLEFLIYFQGNSAPDKSGLPSDRFSAERTGGSVSTLTIQRTQQEDSAVYLCASSTEATPEQYFGPGTRLTVT.